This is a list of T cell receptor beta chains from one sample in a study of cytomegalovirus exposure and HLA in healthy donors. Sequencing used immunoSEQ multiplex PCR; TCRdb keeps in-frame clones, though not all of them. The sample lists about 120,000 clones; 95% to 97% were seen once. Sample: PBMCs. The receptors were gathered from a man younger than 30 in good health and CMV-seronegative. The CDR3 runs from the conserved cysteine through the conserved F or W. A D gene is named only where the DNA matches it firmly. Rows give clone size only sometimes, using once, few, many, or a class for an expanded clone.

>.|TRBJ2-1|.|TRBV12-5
CASGLPVREGLQSPHEQFF
TGTGCTAGTGGTTTGCCAGTCAGGGAAGGACTACAAAGCCCCCATGAGCAGTTCTTC
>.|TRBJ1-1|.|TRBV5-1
CASSLAGGFTEAFF
TGCGCCAGCAGCTTGGCTGGGGGCTTTACTGAAGCTTTCTTT
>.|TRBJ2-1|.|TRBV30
CAWSVLAGASNEQFF
TGTGCCTGGAGTGTACTTGCTGGAGCGAGCAATGAGCAGTTCTTC
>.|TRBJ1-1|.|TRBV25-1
CASSVAGALQTEAFF
TGTGCCAGCAGTGTAGCGGGCGCTTTACAGACTGAAGCTTTCTTT
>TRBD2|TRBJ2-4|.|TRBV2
CASRAGGIITKNIQYF
TGTGCCAGCAGGGCGGGAGGGATTATTACCAAAAACATTCAGTACTTC
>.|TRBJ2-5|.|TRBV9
CASSVWGSGRETQYF
TGTGCCAGCAGCGTATGGGGTAGCGGACGAGAGACCCAGTACTTC
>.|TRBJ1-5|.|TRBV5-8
CASSSSSRGFSNQPQHF
TGTGCCAGCAGCTCCTCATCTAGGGGGTTTAGCAATCAGCCCCAGCATTTT
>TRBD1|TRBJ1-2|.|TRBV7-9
CASSLEAGGSYGYTF
TGTGCCAGCAGCTTAGAAGCAGGGGGGAGCTATGGCTACACCTTC
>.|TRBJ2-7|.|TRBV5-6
CASSSGGYEQYF
TGTGCCAGCAGCTCGGGTGGATACGAGCAGTACTTC
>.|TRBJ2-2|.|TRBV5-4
CASSTGTGELFF
TGTGCCAGCAGCACCGGCACCGGGGAGCTGTTTTTT
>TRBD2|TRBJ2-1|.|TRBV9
CASSVAGRVNEQFF
TGTGCCAGCAGCGTTGCCGGGAGGGTCAATGAGCAGTTCTTC
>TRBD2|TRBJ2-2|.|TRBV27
CASSYSGSGVGELFF
TGTGCCAGCAGTTATAGCGGGAGCGGTGTCGGGGAGCTGTTTTTT
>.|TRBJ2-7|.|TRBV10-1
CASTGTGVYEQYF
TGCGCCAGCACAGGTACCGGGGTTTACGAGCAGTACTTC
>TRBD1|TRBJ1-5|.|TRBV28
CASSVLQGDNQPQHF
TGTGCCAGCAGTGTCTTGCAGGGGGACAATCAGCCCCAGCATTTT
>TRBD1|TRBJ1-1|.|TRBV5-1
CASSVFPGGSNTEAFF
TGCGCCAGCAGCGTCTTCCCAGGGGGCTCGAACACTGAAGCTTTCTTT
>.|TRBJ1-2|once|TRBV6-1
CASTGGPYGYTF
TGTGCCAGCACCGGGGGGCCCTATGGCTACACCTTC
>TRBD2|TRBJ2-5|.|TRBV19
CASSRRTSGSETQYF
TGTGCCAGTAGTCGACGGACTAGCGGGAGTGAGACCCAGTACTTC
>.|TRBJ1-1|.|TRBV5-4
CASSLYRAEAFF
TGTGCCAGCAGCTTGTACAGGGCAGAAGCTTTCTTT
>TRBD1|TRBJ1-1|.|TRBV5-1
CASKQGAEAFF
TGCGCCAGTAAACAGGGGGCTGAAGCTTTCTTT
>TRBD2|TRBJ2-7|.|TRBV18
CASSPRLAGGTYEQYF
TGTGCCAGCTCACCAAGGCTAGCGGGAGGGACCTACGAGCAGTACTTC
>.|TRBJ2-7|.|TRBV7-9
CASSLAPSANYEQYF
TGTGCCAGCAGCTTAGCTCCTAGCGCCAACTACGAGCAGTACTTC
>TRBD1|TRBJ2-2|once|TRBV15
CATSRDPTGGSTGELFF
TGTGCCACCAGCAGAGATCCAACAGGGGGGAGCACCGGGGAGCTGTTTTTT
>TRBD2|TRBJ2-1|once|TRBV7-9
CASSLPSGRGYNEQFF
TGTGCCAGCAGCTTACCTAGCGGAAGAGGATACAATGAGCAGTTCTTC
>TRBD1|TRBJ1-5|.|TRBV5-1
CASSFGQGGQPQHF
TGCGCCAGCAGCTTTGGACAGGGAGGCCAGCCCCAGCATTTT
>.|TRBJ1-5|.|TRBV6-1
CASRDQQGIDQPQHF
TGTGCCAGCAGGGATCAACAGGGTATCGATCAGCCCCAGCATTTT
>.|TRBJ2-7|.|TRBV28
CASGAWGDEQYF
TGTGCCAGCGGGGCGTGGGGGGACGAGCAGTACTTC
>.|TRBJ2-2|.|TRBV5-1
CASSLLSTGELFF
TGCGCCAGCAGCTTGTTGTCTACCGGGGAGCTGTTTTTT
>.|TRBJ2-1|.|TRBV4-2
CASSQDSRTTNEQFF
TGTGCCAGCAGCCAAGATTCCAGGACTACCAATGAGCAGTTCTTC
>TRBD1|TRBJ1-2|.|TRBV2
CASIQQGNYGYTF
TGTGCCAGCATTCAACAGGGGAACTATGGCTACACCTTC